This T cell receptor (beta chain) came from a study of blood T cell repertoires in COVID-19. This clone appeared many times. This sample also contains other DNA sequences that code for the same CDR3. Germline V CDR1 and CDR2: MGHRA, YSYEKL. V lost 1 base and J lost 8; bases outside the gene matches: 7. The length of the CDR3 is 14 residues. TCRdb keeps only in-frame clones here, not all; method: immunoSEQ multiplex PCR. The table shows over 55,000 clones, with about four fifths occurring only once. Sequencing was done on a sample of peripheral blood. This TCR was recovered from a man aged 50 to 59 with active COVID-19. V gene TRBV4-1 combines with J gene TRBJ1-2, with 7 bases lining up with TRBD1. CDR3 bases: TGCGCCAGCAGCCAAGGGACAGGCCCCAGCGGCTACACCTTC. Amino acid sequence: CASSQGTGPSGYTF.